The present T cell receptor (beta chain) was sequenced within a study of blood T cell repertoires in COVID-19. Overall study context: Acute and convalescent COVID-19 specimens originated in the United States, Italy and Spain. Sources were T cells, B-cell-depleted T cells, or PBMCs; the material itself was cDNA or gDNA.

CDR1 and CDR2 (germline): SGHNT, YYREEE (reference sequence). V lost 4 bases and J lost 0, with 10 bases in between. This CDR3 contains 14 residues. Methods used by the authors: Reference gene primer amplification gave estimated nucleated cell counts. Only in-frame clones appear in the TCRdb table, and some are missing; sequencing was by immunoSEQ multiplex PCR. The V and J calls and the clone size are those of that table, but D and trimming were determined from the DNA. The sample yields about 87,000 clones, around 81% seen once. This clone was counted a few times. The chain recombines TRBV5-4 with TRBJ1-2, with a tentative D call TRBD1 (5 bases). This TCR came from a woman between 65 and 79 years old with acute or convalescent COVID-19. Sequenced: peripheral blood. The chain's CDR3 is CASSPGGANYGYTF. The CDR3 coding sequence is TGTGCCAGCAGCCCCGGGGGAGCTAACTATGGCTACACCTTC.